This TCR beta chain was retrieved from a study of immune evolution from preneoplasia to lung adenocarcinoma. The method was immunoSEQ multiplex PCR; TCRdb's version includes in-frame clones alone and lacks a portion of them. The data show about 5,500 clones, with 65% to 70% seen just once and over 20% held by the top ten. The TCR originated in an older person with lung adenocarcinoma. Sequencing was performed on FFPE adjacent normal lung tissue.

Written as DNA, the CDR3 is TGTGCCAGCAGCTCACAGGGTTACTATGGCTACACCTTC. Translated, it gives CASSSQGYYGYTF. The chain recombines TRBV7-9 with TRBJ1-2; D is possibly TRBD1 (6 bases). The CDR3 extends over 13 amino acids. V was cut by 4 bases and J by 3 bases, with 9 bases left in between. Per the germline V gene, CDR1 is SEHNR and CDR2 is FQNEAQ (reference sequence).